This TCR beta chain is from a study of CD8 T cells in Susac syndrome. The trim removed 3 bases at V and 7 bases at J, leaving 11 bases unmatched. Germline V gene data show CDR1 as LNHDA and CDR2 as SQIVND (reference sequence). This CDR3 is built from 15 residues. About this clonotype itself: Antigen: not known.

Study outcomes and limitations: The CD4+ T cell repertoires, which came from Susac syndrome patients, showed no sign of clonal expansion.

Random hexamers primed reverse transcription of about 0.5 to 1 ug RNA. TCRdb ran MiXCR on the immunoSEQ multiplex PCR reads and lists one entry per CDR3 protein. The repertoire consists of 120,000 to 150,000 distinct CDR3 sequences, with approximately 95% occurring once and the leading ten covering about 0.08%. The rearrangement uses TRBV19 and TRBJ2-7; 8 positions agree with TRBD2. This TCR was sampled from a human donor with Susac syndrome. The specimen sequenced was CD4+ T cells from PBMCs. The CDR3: CASSMGLAGPEEQYF. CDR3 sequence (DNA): TGTGCCAGTAGTATGGGGCTAGCGGGCCCGGAGGAGCAGTACTTC.